What follows are 8 T cell receptor beta chains derived from one specimen sequenced in a study of T cell responses to AZD1222 COVID-19 vaccine. Profiling relied on immunoSEQ multiplex PCR, and the TCRdb table lists in-frame clones only, not all of them. The data show 150,000 or so clones, roughly 91% seen once. The source material was peripheral blood, sampled 28 days after the second AZD1222 dose. All receptors come from an adult who received the AZD1222 COVID-19 vaccine.

This rearrangement joins TRBV7-6 to TRBJ2-3; D is perhaps TRBD1 or TRBD2 (5 bases each). V was shortened by 5 bases and J by 2 bases, with 14 bases between the two germline ends. The CDR3 has 15 residues. CDR1 is SGHVS, CDR2 FNYEAQ, per germline. CDR3 coding DNA: TGTGCCAGCAGCCCCAGGGACCGCTTCACAGATACGCAGTATTTT. This encodes CASSPRDRFTDTQYF.

This clone has only a few counts. The rearrangement uses TRBV6-5 and TRBJ1-2; D call uncertain. Germline V gene lookup returns CDR1 MNHEY and CDR2 SVGAGI. Deletions cut 5 bases from V and 6 bases from J, with 16 bases between. The CDR3 covers 14 residues. The CDR3 is CASSPSRGKHGYTF. The CDR3 DNA reads as TGTGCCAGCAGTCCCAGTCGAGGGAAACATGGCTACACCTTC.

This chain joins TRBV18 and TRBJ1-2, with 8 bases aligning to TRBD1. V was clipped by 4 bases and J by 4 bases; unmatched bases: 8. The CDR3 loop spans 15 amino acids. Germline CDR1 reads KGHSH; CDR2 reads LQKENI. The chain's CDR3 is CASSLGQGGIYGYTF. The CDR3 DNA sequence: TGTGCCAGCTCACTTGGACAGGGCGGTATCTATGGCTACACCTTC. Using reference TRBV18 and TRBJ1-2 for the parts outside the CDR3, the full variable domain is NAGVMQNPRHLVRRRGQEARLRCSPMKGHSHVYWYRQLPEEGLKFMVYLQKENIIDESGMPKERFSAEFPKEGPSILRIQQVVRGDSAAYFCASSLGQGGIYGYTFGSGTRLTVV.

The chain employs TRBV19 and TRBJ2-3; D not certain. Trimming shortened V by 9 bases and J by 4 bases, and 17 bases separated the two germline ends. The V gene's germline CDR1 is LNHDA and CDR2 SQIVND (reference sequence). CDR3 length: 14 residues. The CDR3 bases are TGTGCCAGCCGAAATCCTAGGGCGGCAGATACGCAGTATTTT. It yields the protein CASRNPRAADTQYF.

The chain carries TRBV7-9 and TRBJ2-7, with 7 bases identical to TRBD1. Germline-derived CDR1 and CDR2 are SEHNR and FQNEAQ (reference sequence). Trimming took 2 bases from V and 4 from J; bases not matched to a gene: 11. This CDR3 is built from 16 residues. Here the CDR3 DNA reads TGTGCCAGCAGCTTAAGGGGAAGACAGGGACCGTACGAGCAGTACTTC. This gives the protein CASSLRGRQGPYEQYF.

This chain joins TRBV30 and TRBJ1-5; 7 bases are shared with TRBD1. Germline-derived CDR1 and CDR2 are GTSNPN and SVGIG (reference sequence). Unmatched junction bases numbered 4, after V lost 5 bases and J lost 3 bases. The CDR3 length is 13 residues. CDR3 nucleotides: TGTGCCTGGGGGGGACAGCTCAATCAGCCCCAGCATTTT. Translated: CAWGGQLNQPQHF.

The rearrangement uses TRBV5-1 and TRBJ2-3, with TRBD2 matching 8 bases. The CDR3 is made up of 15 amino acids. Germline CDR1 SGHRS, CDR2 YFSETQ. Trimming took 3 bases from V and 5 from J; bases not matched to a gene: 8. The CDR3: CASSSGLALGDTQYF. The DNA of the CDR3 is TGCGCCAGCAGCTCCGGACTAGCCCTGGGAGATACGCAGTATTTT.

The V call is TRBV4-1, the J call TRBJ1-2; unclear D gene. Trimming removed 0 bases at V and 4 bases at J, with 6 bases between. The germline gives CDR1 MGHRA, CDR2 YSYEKL. The CDR3 loop spans 13 amino acids. CDR3 loop: CASSQEGSYGYTF. DNA for the CDR3: TGCGCCAGCAGCCAAGAGGGCAGCTATGGCTACACCTTC.